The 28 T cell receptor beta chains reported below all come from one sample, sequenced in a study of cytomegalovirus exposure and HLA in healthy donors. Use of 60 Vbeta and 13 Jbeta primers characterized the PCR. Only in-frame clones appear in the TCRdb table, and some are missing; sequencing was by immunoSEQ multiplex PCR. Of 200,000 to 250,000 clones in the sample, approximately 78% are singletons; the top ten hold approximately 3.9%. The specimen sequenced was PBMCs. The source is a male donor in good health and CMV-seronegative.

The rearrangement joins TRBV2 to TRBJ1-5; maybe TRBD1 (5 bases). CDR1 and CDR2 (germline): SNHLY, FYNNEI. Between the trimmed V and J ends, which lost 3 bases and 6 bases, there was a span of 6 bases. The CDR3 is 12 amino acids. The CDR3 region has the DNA TGTGCCAGCAGTGATCAGGGTCAGCCCCAGCATTTT. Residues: CASSDQGQPQHF.

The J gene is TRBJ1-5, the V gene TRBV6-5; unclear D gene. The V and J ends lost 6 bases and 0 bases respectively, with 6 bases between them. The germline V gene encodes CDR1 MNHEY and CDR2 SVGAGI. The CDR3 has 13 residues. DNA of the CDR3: TGTGCCAGCAGATCAGGTAGCAATCAGCCCCAGCATTTT. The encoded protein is CASRSGSNQPQHF.

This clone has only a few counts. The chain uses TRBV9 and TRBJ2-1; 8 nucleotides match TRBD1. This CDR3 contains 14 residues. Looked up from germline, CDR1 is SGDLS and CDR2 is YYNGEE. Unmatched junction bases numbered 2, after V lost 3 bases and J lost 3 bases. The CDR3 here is CASSGGTGYNEQFF. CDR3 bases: TGTGCCAGCAGCGGCGGGACAGGCTACAATGAGCAGTTCTTC.

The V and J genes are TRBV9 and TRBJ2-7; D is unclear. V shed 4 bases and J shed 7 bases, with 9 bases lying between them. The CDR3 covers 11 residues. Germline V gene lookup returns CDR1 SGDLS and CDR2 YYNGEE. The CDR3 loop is CASSPRREQYF. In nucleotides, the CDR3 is TGTGCCAGCAGCCCCCGTCGGGAGCAGTACTTC.

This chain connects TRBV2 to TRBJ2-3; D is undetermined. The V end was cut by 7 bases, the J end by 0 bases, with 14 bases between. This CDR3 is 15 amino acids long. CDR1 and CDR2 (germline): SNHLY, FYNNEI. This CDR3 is CASTRLSSSTDTQYF. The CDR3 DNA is TGTGCCAGCACCAGACTCAGCTCTAGCACAGATACGCAGTATTTT.

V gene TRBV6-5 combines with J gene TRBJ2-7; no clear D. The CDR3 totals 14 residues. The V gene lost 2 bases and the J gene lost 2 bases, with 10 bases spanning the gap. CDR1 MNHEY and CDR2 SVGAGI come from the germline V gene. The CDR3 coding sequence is TGTGCCAGCAGTTACACCAGGATTACCTACGAGCAGTACTTC. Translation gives CASSYTRITYEQYF.

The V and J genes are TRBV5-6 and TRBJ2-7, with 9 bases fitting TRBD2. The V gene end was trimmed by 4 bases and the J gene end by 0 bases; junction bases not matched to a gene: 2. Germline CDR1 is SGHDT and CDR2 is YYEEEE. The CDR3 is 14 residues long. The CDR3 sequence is CASSRSGSSYEQYF. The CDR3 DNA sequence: TGTGCCAGCAGCCGTAGCGGGAGCTCCTACGAGCAGTACTTC.

The DNA of the CDR3 is TGTGCCAGCAGCCGGGACAGGATGAACACTGAAGCTTTCTTT. This translates into CASSRDRMNTEAFF. The chain couples TRBV6-6 to TRBJ1-1, with TRBD1 matching 8 bases. J was trimmed by 0 bases and V by 6 bases; bases with no gene match: 3. The CDR3 loop spans 14 amino acids. Germline V gives CDR1 MNHNY, CDR2 SVGAGI (reference sequence).

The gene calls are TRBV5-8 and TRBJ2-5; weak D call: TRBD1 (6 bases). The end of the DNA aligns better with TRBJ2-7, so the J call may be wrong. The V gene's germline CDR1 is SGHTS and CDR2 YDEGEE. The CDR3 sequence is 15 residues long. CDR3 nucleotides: TGTGCCAGCAGCCGAACAGGGTCCCCCTTCTACGAGCAGTACTTC. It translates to CASSRTGSPFYEQYF.

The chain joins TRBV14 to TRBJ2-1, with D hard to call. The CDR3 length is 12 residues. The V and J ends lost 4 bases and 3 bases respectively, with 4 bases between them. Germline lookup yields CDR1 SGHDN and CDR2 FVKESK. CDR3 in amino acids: CASSPNYNEQFF. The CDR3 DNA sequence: TGTGCCAGCAGCCCTAACTACAATGAGCAGTTCTTC.

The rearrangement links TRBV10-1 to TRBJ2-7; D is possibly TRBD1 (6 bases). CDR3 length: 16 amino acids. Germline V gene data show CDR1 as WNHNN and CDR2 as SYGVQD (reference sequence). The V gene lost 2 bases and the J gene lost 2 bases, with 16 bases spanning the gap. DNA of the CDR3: TGCGCCAGCAGTGAGAGGGCAAGGACAGACGCCTACGAGCAGTACTTC. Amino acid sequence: CASSERARTDAYEQYF.

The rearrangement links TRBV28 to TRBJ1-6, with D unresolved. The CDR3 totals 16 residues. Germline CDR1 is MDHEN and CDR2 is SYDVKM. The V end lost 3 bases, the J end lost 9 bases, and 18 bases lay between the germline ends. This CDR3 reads CASSFRNQRILSPLHF. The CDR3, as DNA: TGTGCCAGCAGTTTTCGTAACCAGCGCATACTTTCACCCCTCCACTTT. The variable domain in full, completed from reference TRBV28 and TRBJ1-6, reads DVKVTQSSRYLVKRTGEKVFLECVQDMDHENMFWYRQDPGLGLRLIYFSYDVKMKEKGDIPEGYSVSREKKERFSLILESASTNQTSMYLCASSFRNQRILSPLHFGNGTRLTVT.

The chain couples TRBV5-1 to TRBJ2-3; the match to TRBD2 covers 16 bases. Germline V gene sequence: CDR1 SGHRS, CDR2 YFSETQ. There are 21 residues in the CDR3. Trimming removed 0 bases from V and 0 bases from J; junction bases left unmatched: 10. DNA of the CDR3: TGCGCCAGCAGCTTGGCCGGGGGACTAGCGGGAGGGCCAACTAGCACAGATACGCAGTATTTT. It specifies CASSLAGGLAGGPTSTDTQYF.

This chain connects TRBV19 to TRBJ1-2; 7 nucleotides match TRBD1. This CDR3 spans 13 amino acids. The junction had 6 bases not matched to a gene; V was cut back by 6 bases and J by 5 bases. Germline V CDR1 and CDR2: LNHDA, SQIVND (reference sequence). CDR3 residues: CASRRTGLYGYTF. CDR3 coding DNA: TGTGCCAGTAGACGGACAGGCCTTTATGGCTACACCTTC. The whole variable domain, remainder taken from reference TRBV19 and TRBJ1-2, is DGGITQSPKYLFRKEGQNVTLSCEQNLNHDAMYWYRQDPGQGLRLIYYSQIVNDFQKGDIAEGYSVSREKKESFPLTVTSAQKNPTAFYLCASRRTGLYGYTFGSGTRLTVV.

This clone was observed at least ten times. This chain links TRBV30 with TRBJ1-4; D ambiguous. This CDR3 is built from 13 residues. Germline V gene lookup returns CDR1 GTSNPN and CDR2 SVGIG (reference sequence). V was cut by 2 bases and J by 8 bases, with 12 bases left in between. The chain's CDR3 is CAWSRGMDEKLFF. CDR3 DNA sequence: TGTGCCTGGAGTAGAGGGATGGACGAAAAACTGTTTTTT.

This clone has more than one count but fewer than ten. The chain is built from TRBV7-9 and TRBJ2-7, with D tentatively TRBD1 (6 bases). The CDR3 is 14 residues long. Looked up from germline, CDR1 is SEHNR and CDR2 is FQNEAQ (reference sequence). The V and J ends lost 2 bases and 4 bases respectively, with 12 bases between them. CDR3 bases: TGTGCCAGCAGCTTACCGGCAGGGGCTTACGAGCAGTACTTC. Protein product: CASSLPAGAYEQYF.

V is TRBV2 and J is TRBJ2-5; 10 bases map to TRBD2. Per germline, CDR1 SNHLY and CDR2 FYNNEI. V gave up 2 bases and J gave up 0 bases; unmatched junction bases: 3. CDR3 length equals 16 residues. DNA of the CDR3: TGTGCCAGCAGTGAAAAGGGACTAGCGTACCAAGAGACCCAGTACTTC. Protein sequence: CASSEKGLAYQETQYF.

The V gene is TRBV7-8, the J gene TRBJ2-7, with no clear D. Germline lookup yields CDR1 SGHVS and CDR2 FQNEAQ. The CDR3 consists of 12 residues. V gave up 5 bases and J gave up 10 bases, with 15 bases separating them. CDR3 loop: CASSQPQSGQYF. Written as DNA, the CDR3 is TGTGCCAGCAGCCAACCGCAGTCAGGCCAGTACTTC. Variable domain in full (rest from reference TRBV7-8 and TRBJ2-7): GAGVSQSPRYKVAKRGQDVALRCDPISGHVSLFWYQQALGQGPEFLTYFQNEAQLDKSGLPSDRFFAERPEGSVSTLKIQRTQQEDSAVYLCASSQPQSGQYFGPGTRLTVT.

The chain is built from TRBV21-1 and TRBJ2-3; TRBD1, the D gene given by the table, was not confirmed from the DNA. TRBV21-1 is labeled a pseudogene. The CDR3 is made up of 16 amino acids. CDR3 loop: CASSKARQILTDTQYF. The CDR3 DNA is TGTGCCAGCAGCAAAGCCCGCCAGATTCTCACAGATACGCAGTATTTT.

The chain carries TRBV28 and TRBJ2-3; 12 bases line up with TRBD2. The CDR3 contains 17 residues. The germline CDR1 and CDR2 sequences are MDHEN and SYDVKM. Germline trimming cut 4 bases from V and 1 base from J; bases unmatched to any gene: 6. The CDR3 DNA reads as TGTGCCAGCAGTTACCCTAGCGGGAGGGCCGGCACAGATACGCAGTATTTT. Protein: CASSYPSGRAGTDTQYF. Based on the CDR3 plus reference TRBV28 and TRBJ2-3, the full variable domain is DVKVTQSSRYLVKRTGEKVFLECVQDMDHENMFWYRQDPGLGLRLIYFSYDVKMKEKGDIPEGYSVSREKKERFSLILESASTNQTSMYLCASSYPSGRAGTDTQYFGPGTRLTVL.

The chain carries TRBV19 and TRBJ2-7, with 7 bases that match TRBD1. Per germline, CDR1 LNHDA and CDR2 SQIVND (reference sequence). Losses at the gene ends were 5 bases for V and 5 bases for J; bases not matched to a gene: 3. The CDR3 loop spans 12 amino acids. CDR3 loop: CASSSDRDEQYF. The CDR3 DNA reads TGTGCCAGTAGTTCTGACAGGGACGAGCAGTACTTC.

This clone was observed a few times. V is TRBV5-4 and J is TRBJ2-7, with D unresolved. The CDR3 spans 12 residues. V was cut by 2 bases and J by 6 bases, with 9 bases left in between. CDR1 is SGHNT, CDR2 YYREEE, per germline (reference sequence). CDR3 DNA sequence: TGTGCCAGCAGCTTTTCCATCGGCGAGCAGTACTTC. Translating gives CASSFSIGEQYF.

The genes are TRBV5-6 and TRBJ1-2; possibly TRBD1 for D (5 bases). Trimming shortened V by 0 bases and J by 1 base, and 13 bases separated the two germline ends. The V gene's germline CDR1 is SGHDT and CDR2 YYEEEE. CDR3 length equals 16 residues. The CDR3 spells CASSLELQQVNYGYTF. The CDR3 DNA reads TGTGCCAGCAGCTTGGAGCTCCAACAGGTTAACTATGGCTACACCTTC.

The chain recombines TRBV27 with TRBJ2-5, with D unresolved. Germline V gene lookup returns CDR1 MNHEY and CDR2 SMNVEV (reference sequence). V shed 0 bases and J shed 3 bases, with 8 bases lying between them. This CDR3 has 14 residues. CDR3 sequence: CASSLSNTKETQYF. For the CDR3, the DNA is TGTGCCAGCAGTTTATCGAACACCAAAGAGACCCAGTACTTC.

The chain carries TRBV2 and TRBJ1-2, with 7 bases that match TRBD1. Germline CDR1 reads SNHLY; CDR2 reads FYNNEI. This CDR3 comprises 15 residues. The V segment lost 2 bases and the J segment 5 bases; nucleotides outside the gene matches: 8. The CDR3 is CASSESGTVIYGYTF. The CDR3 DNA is TGTGCCAGCAGTGAATCGGGGACAGTGATATATGGCTACACCTTC.

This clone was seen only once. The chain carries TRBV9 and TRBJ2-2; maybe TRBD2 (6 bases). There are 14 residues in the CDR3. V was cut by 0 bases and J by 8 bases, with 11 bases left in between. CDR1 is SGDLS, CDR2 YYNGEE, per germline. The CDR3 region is CASSVETSWGELFF. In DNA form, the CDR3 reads TGTGCCAGCAGCGTAGAAACTAGCTGGGGGGAGCTGTTTTTT.

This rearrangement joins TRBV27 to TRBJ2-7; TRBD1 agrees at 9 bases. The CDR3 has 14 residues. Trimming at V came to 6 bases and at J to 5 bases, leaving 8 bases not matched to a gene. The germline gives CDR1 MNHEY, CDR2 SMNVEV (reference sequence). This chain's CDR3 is CASSRTGAADEQYF. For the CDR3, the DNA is TGTGCCAGCAGCAGGACAGGGGCCGCCGACGAGCAGTACTTC.

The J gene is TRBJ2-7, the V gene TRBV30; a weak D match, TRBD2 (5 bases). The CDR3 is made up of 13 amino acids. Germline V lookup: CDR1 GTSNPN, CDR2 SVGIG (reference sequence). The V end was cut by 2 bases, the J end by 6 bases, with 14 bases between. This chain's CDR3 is CAWSPAVSGEQYF. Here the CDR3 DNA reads TGTGCCTGGAGTCCTGCGGTGAGCGGCGAGCAGTACTTC.